This is a list of T cell receptor beta chains from one sample in a study of blood T cell repertoires in COVID-19. Clones were read by immunoSEQ multiplex PCR, and TCRdb kept only the in-frame ones, dropping some. The sample includes a few hundred thousand clones, approximately 90% seen only once; the top ten take 0.75% to 0.9%. The sample comprised peripheral blood. The receptors here all came from a man aged 25-40 years with acute or convalescent COVID-19. The CDR3 runs from the conserved cysteine through the conserved F or W. A D gene is named only where the DNA matches it firmly. Some rows have no size entry. The others give once, few or many, or a class for an expanded clone.

clone size	V gene	D gene	J gene	CDR3 DNA	CDR3 protein
-	TRBV10-3	-	TRBJ1-3	TGTGCCATCAGTGAAGCCCCGGACCGGGGGAGCACCATATATTTT	CAISEAPDRGSTIYF
-	TRBV27	TRBD1	TRBJ2-1	TGTGCCAGCAGTTTCGAAGGACAGGGATTTAATGAGCAGTTCTTC	CASSFEGQGFNEQFF
-	TRBV7-9	-	TRBJ1-1	TGTGCCAGCACAATTAGTCCTGCTGAAGCTTTCTTT	CASTISPAEAFF
-	TRBV28	-	TRBJ1-1	TGTGCCAGCAGTCTGGTAAACAGGAACACTGAAGCTTTCTTT	CASSLVNRNTEAFF
-	TRBV10-3	TRBD1	TRBJ1-5	TGTGCCATCAGTGAGCACGTTGGACAGGGCGTAGGTAGCAATCAGCCCCAGCATTTT	CAISEHVGQGVGSNQPQHF
-	TRBV28	-	TRBJ2-1	TGTGCCAGCAGTTCACCAGGGGGGAGCGGGAGAACTGAGCAGTTCTTC	CASSSPGGSGRTEQFF
-	TRBV5-4	TRBD2	TRBJ2-1	TGTGCCAGCAGCGTCACTAGCGGGGTCTACAATGAGCAGTTCTTC	CASSVTSGVYNEQFF
-	TRBV2	-	TRBJ1-2	TGTGCCAGCAGTGAAGTAGCGGGGAGCGGCTACACCTTC	CASSEVAGSGYTF
few	TRBV7-9	-	TRBJ2-1	TGTGCCAGCAGCTTCGGGTCCTGGGATGAGCAGTTCTTC	CASSFGSWDEQFF
-	TRBV7-3	-	TRBJ2-2	TGTGCCAGCAGCTTAGAACCGGCTAGTACCGGGGAGCTGTTTTTT	CASSLEPASTGELFF
few	TRBV18	TRBD1	TRBJ1-5	TGTGCCAGCTCACAGGGACAGAACCAGCCCCAGCATTTT	CASSQGQNQPQHF
once	TRBV30	-	TRBJ1-5	TGTGCCTGGAGTGTAGACGGGAGTCAGCCCCAGCATTTT	CAWSVDGSQPQHF